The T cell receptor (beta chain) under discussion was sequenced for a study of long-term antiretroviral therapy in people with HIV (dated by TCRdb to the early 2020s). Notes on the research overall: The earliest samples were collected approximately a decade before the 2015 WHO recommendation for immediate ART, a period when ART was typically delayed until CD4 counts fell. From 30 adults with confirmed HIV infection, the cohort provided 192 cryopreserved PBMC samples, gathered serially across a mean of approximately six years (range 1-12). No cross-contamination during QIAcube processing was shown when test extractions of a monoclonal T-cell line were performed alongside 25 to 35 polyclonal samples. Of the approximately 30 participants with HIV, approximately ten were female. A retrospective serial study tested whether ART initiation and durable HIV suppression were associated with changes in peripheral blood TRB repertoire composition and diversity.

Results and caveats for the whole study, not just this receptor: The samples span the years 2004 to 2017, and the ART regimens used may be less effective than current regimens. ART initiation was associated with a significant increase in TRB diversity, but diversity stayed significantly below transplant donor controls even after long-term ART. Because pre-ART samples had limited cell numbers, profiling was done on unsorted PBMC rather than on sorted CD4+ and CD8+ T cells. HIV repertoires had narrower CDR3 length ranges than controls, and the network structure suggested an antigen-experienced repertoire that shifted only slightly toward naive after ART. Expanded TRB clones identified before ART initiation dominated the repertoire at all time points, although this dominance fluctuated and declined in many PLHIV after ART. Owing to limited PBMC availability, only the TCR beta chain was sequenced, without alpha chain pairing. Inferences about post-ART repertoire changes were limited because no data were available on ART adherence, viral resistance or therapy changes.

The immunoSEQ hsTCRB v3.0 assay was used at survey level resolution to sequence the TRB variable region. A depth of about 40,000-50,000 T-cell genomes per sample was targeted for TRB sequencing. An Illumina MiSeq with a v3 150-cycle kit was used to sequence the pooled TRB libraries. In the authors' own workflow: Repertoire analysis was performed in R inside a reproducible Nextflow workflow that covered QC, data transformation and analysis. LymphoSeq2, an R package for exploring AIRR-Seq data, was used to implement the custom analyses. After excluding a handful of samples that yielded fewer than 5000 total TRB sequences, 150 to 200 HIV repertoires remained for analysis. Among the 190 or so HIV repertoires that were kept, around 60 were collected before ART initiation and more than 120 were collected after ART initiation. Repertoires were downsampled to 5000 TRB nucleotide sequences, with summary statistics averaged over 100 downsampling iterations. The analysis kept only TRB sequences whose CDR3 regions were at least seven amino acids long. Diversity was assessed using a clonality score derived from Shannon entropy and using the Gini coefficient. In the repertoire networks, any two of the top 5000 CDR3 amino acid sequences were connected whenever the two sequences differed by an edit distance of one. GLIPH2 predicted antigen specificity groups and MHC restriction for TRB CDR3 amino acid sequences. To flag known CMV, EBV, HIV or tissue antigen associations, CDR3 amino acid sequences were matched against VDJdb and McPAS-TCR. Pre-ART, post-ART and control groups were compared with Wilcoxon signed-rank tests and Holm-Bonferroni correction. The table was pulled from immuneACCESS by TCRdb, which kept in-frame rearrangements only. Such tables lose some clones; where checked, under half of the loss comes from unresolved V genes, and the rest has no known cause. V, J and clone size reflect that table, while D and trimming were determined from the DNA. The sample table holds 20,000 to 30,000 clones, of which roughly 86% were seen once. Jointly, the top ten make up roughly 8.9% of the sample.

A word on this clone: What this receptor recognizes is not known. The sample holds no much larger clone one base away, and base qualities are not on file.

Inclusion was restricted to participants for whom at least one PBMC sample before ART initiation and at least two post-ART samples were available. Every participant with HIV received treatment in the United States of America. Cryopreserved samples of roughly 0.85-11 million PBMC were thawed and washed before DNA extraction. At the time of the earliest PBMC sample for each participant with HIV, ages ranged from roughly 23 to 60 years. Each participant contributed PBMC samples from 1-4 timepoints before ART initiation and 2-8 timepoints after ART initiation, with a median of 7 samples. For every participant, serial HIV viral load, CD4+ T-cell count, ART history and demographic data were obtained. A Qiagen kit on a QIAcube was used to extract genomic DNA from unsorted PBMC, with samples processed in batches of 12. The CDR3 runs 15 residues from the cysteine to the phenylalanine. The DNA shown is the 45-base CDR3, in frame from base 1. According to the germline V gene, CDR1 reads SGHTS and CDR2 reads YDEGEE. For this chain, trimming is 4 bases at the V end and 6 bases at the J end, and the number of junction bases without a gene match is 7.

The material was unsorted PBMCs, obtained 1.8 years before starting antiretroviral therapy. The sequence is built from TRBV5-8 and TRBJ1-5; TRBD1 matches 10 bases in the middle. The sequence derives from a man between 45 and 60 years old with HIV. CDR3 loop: CASSPPGQGIQPQHF. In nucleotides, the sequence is TGTGCCAGCAGCCCACCGGGACAGGGGATTCAGCCCCAGCATTTT.